These 11 T cell receptor beta chains originate from one sample sequenced in a study of blood T cells in healthy people across ages. Primed by a sample-barcoded 5' primer and a J-beta primer mix, a second PCR proceeded for roughly 6 to 12 cycles. MiXCR, applied by TCRdb to the 5' RACE reads, yields one record per CDR3 protein. Among 1.5 million to 2 million distinct CDR3 sequences listed, just under 50% were seen once. Sequences were obtained from blood. The source of these receptors is a woman in her 40s in good health.

The chain has TRBV12-3 or TRBV12-4 and TRBJ2-3; TRBD2 aligns across 8 bases. J gave up 1 base and V 4 bases, and 7 bases lay outside the gene matches. CDR3 length: 16 amino acids. The CDR3 is CASSSIRGGGTDTQYF. In nucleotides, the CDR3 is TGTGCCAGCAGTTCCATCCGGGGGGGAGGCACAGATACGCAGTATTTT.

A note on this clonotype: A much larger clone lies one base from this, so it may be a read error. The gene calls are TRBV2 and TRBJ2-3; 7 bases align to TRBD2. The germline V gene has CDR1 SNHLY and CDR2 FYNNEI. CDR3 length: 14 residues. CDR3 in amino acids: CASRGRGSTDSQYF. The CDR3 nucleotides read TGTGCCAGCAGGGGGCGGGGGTCTACAGATTCGCAGTATTTT.

The rearrangement uses TRBV24-1 and TRBJ2-5, with no clear D. Trimming took 5 bases from V and 1 from J, leaving 10 bases between them. CDR1 and CDR2 from the germline V gene are KGHDR and SFDVKD. The CDR3 loop spans 14 amino acids. In DNA, the CDR3 is TGTGCCACCAGTGTACCAGGTACCCAAGAGACCCAGTACTTC. Translated, it gives CATSVPGTQETQYF.

Here the CDR3 reads CATSQDRGRGNTIYF. DNA for the CDR3: TGTGCCACCAGCCAAGACAGGGGGAGAGGAAACACCATATATTTT. The chain combines TRBV15 with TRBJ1-3; 9 bases are shared with TRBD1. V trimming: 5 bases; J trimming: 4 bases; junction bases outside the gene matches: 6. CDR1 and CDR2 (germline): LNHNV, YYDKDF (reference sequence). This CDR3 is built from 15 residues.

This clonotype has just a few counts. This chain joins TRBV14 and TRBJ1-2; unclear D gene. Germline CDR1 is SGHDN and CDR2 is FVKESK. There are 12 residues in the CDR3. V was shortened by 1 base and J by 7 bases, with 7 bases between the two germline ends. CDR3 loop: CASSQGWGGYTF. The CDR3 DNA sequence: TGTGCCAGCAGCCAAGGTTGGGGTGGCTACACCTTC.

The chain recombines TRBV27 with TRBJ1-2; TRBD1 is a possible D gene (6 bases). V dropped 2 bases and J dropped 6 bases, with 16 bases sitting between them. This CDR3 is built from 15 residues. Germline V gene lookup returns CDR1 MNHEY and CDR2 SMNVEV (reference sequence). Written as DNA, the CDR3 is TGTGCCAGCAGTTTAACCCCAATGGGGGCGAATGGCTACACCTTC. Amino acid sequence: CASSLTPMGANGYTF.

The rearrangement uses TRBV4-1 and TRBJ1-5; tentative D call: TRBD1 (5 bases). CDR1 and CDR2 from the germline V gene are MGHRA and YSYEKL. This CDR3 spans 15 amino acids. Trimming shortened V by 0 bases and J by 5 bases, and 11 bases separated the two germline ends. CDR3 region: CASSQERQTYQPQHF. DNA for the CDR3: TGCGCCAGCAGCCAAGAAAGACAGACTTATCAGCCCCAGCATTTT.

This clonotype showed up just a few times. The chain combines TRBV7-9 with TRBJ1-2, with D unresolved. Looked up from germline, CDR1 is SEHNR and CDR2 is FQNEAQ (reference sequence). V was pared by 5 bases and J by 2 bases, with 15 bases between. The CDR3 length is 15 residues. Here the CDR3 DNA reads TGTGCCAGCAGCCCAGACCTCTCCGTAAACTATGGCTACACCTTC. Its translation is CASSPDLSVNYGYTF.

V gene TRBV7-2 combines with J gene TRBJ1-1, with D perhaps matching TRBD1 (5 bases). The CDR3 spans 13 residues. CDR1 and CDR2 from the germline V gene are SGHTA and FQGNSA. Between the trimmed V and J ends, which lost 5 bases and 6 bases, there was a span of 13 bases. The CDR3 here is CASSVLTVSEAFF. CDR3 sequence (DNA): TGTGCCAGCAGCGTCTTGACAGTGTCTGAAGCTTTCTTT.

The chain links TRBV6-2 or TRBV6-3 to TRBJ1-2; D not certain. This CDR3 region has 12 residues. The V end was cut by 7 bases, the J end by 7 bases, with 13 bases between. The germline V gene encodes CDR1 MNHEY and CDR2 SVGEGT. The CDR3 DNA follows: TGTGCCAGCACCCACCGCGACATTGGCTACACCTTC. This encodes CASTHRDIGYTF.

The chain combines TRBV3-1 with TRBJ2-5; D not resolved. The tail of the sequence fits TRBJ2-7 better, so the J call may be wrong. Germline V gives CDR1 LGHDT, CDR2 YNNKEL (reference sequence). The CDR3 has 12 amino acids. The CDR3 loop reads CASRSDGYEQYF. For the CDR3, the DNA is TGTGCCAGCAGATCGGACGGGTACGAGCAGTACTTC.